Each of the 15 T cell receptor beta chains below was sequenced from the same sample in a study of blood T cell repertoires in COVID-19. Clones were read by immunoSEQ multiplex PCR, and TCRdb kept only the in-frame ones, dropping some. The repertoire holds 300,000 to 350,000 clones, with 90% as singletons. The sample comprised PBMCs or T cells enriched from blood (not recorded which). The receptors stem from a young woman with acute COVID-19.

The CDR3 sequence is CASSDRAGANVLTF. The CDR3 DNA reads TGTGCCAGCAGCGACAGGGCTGGGGCCAACGTCCTGACTTTC. The genes are TRBV28 and TRBJ2-6; 7 bases are a match to TRBD1. Germline loops: CDR1 MDHEN, CDR2 SYDVKM. CDR3 length: 14 amino acids. The trim removed 6 bases at V and 2 bases at J, leaving 1 base unmatched.

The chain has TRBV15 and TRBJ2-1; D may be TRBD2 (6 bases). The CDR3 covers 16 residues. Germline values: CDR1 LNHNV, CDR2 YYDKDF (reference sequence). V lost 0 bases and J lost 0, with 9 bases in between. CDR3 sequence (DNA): TGTGCCACCAGCAGAGAGGGGCGGGACTCCTACAATGAGCAGTTCTTC. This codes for CATSREGRDSYNEQFF. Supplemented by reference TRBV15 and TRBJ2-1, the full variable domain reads DAMVIQNPRYQVTQFGKPVTLSCSQTLNHNVMYWYQQKSSQAPKLLFHYYDKDFNNEADTPDNFQSRRPNTSFCFLDIRSPGLGDTAMYLCATSREGRDSYNEQFFGPGTRLTVL.

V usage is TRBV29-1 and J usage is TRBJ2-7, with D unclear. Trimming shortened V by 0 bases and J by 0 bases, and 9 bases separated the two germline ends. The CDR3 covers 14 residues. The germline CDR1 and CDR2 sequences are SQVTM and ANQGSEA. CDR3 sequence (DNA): TGCAGCGTTGAAGATCTAAGTGGCTCCTACGAGCAGTACTTC. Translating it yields CSVEDLSGSYEQYF.

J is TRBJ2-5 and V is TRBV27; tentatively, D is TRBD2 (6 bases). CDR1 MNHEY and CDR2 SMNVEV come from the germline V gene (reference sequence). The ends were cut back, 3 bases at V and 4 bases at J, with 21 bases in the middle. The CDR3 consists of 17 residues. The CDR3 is CASSLLPVGGLGETQYF. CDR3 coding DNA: TGTGCCAGCAGTTTGTTGCCCGTGGGGGGACTGGGAGAGACCCAGTACTTC.

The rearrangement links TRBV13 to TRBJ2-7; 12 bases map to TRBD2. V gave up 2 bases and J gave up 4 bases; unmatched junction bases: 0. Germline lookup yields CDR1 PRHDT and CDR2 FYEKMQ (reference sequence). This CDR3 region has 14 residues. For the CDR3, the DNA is TGTGCCAGCAGCTTAACTAGCGGGAGGTACGAGCAGTACTTC. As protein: CASSLTSGRYEQYF.

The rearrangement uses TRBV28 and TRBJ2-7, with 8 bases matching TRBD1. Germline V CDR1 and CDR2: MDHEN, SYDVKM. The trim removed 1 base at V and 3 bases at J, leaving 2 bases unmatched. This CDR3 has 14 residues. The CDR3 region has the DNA TGTGCCAGCAGTTTATCAGGGGGCAACTACGAGCAGTACTTC. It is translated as CASSLSGGNYEQYF.

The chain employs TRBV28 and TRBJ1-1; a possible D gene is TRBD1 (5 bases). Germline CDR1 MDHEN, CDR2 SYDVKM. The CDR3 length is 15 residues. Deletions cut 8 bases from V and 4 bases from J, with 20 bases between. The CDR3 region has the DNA TGTGCCAGCTGGGCAGGAGGGGTTCAGGGCACTGAAGCTTTCTTT. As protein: CASWAGGVQGTEAFF.

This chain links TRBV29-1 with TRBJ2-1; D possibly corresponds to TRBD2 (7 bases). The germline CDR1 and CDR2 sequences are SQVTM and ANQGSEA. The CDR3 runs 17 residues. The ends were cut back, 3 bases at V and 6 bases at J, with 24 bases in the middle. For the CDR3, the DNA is TGCAGCGTTGACCGCCTACCGGGGGGCATATTAGGCAATGAGCAGTTCTTC. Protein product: CSVDRLPGGILGNEQFF.

The CDR3: CSASGGSEDFYNSPLHF. The DNA for the CDR3 is TGCAGTGCTAGTGGGGGTTCTGAGGACTTTTATAATTCACCCCTCCACTTT. The V and J genes are TRBV20-1 and TRBJ1-6, with D possibly TRBD1 on 5 matching bases. V dropped 3 bases and J dropped 4 bases, with 19 bases sitting between them. Germline V lookup: CDR1 DFQATT, CDR2 SNEGSKA (reference sequence). The length of the CDR3 is 17 residues.

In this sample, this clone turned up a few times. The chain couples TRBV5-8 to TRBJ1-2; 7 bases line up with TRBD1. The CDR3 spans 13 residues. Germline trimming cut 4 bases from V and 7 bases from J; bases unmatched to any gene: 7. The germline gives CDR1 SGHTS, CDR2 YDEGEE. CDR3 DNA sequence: TGTGCCAGCAGCCTCGACAGGGTTACTGGCTACACCTTC. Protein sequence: CASSLDRVTGYTF. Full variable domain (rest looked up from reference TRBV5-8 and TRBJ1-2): EAGVTQSPTHLIKTRGQQATLRCSPISGHTSVYWYQQALGLGLQFLLWYDEGEERNRGNFPPRFSGRQFPNYSSELNVNALELEDSALYLCASSLDRVTGYTFGSGTRLTVV.

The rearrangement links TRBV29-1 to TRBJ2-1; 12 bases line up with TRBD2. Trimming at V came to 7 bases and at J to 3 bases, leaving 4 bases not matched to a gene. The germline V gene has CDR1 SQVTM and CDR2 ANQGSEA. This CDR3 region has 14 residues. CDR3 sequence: CSALAGGVYNEQFF. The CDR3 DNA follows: TGCAGCGCCCTAGCGGGAGGGGTCTACAATGAGCAGTTCTTC.

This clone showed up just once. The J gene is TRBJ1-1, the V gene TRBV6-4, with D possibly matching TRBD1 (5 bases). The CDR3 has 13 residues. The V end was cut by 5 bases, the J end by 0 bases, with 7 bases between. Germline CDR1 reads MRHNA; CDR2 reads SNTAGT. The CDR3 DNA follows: TGTGCCAGCAGTCAGGGTATGAACACTGAAGCTTTCTTT. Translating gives CASSQGMNTEAFF.

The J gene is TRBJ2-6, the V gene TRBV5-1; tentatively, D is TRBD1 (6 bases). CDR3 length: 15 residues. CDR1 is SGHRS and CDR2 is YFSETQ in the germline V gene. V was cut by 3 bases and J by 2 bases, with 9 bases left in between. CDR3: CASSWGPAGANVLTF. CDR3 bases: TGCGCCAGCAGCTGGGGGCCGGCTGGGGCCAACGTCCTGACTTTC. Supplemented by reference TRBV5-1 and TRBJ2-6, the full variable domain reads KAGVTQTPRYLIKTRGQQVTLSCSPISGHRSVSWYQQTPGQGLQFLFEYFSETQRNKGNFPGRFSGRQFSNSRSEMNVSTLELGDSALYLCASSWGPAGANVLTFGAGSRLTVL.

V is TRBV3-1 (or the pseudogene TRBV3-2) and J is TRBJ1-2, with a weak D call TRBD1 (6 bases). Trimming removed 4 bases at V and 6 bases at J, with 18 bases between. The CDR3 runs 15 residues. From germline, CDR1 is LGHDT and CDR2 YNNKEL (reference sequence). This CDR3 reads CASSRALGRGNGYTF. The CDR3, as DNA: TGTGCCAGCAGCCGGGCCCTTGGCAGGGGAAATGGCTACACCTTC.

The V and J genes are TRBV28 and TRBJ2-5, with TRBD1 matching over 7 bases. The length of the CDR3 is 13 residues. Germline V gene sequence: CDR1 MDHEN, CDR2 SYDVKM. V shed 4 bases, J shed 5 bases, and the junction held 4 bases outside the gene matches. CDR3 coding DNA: TGTGCCAGCAGTTCGGGACAGATGGAGACCCAGTACTTC. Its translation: CASSSGQMETQYF.